This record concerns one TCR beta chain sequence. Its specific antigen is unknown. Per-base qualities were not stored, and no clone one base away is much larger. TCRbeta CDR3 regions were amplified from genomic DNA by means of the immunoSEQ Assay, a bias-controlled multiplex PCR. Per the source publication's procedure: Within the assay, amplification of reference gene primers was used to estimate how many nucleated cells each sample contained. Sequence reads were collapsed and filtered to measure the absolute abundance of every unique TCRbeta CDR3 rearrangement. For each sample, productive Simpson clonality was calculated by taking the square root of Simpson's diversity index across productive rearrangements. This is the immuneACCESS table as TCRdb keeps it, with only in-frame sequences that have V and J called. A part of the clones is gone; compared with another copy, unresolved V genes explain less than half, and the rest is unexplained. V, J and clone size are those of that table, while D and trimming were read from the DNA. The sample profile shows around 330,000 clones; less than 85% of them were found once. 1.5% to 2% of the sample is in the top ten clones.

Participants in the prospective study were aged roughly 18 to 89 years, lived in about two dozen United States geographic areas, and enrolled through a virtual design. In the prospective study, cohorts were assigned on the basis of participant-reported clinical history obtained from a screening survey and a study questionnaire. Exposed participants had been in contact with someone with a PCR-confirmed or clinician-diagnosed COVID-19 case within 2 weeks of study entry. Mobile phlebotomists in the prospective study collected whole blood, serum and a nasopharyngeal or oropharyngeal swab from every participant. Additional blood draws and questionnaires over an approximately two-month period could optionally be provided by prospective study participants. Before DNA extraction, blood samples from the prospective study were shipped at room temperature or frozen. V was cut back by 10 bases and J by 0 bases, leaving a gap of 8 bases between them. From the germline V gene, CDR1 is ENHRY and CDR2 is SYGVKD. The cysteine opens and the phenylalanine closes a CDR3 of 12 amino acids. Only the CDR3 DNA is retained, 36 bases long and in frame from the first base.

These data come from a study of blood T cell repertoires in COVID-19 (TCRdb year 2020). Some background on the complete study: Collaborator samples came from the United States, Italy and Spain and covered acute and convalescent phases of COVID-19. The prospective study material was composed of cDNA or gDNA derived from T cells, B-cell-depleted T cells, or PBMCs. The repertoires were released in a freely available public database intended as a resource for research on the immune response to SARS-CoV-2. The samples were drawn from two sources: the first 160 participants of the ongoing ImmuneRACE study, and 1,200 or so subjects contributed by 6 global collaborators. Where available, HLA class I and class II types were taken from metadata supplied by the sample provider and were not determined by assay-based typing. Deeply sampled blood TCRbeta repertoires from subjects exposed to, actively infected with, or recovered from COVID-19 were included in the dataset. Nearly every sample came with metadata listing a de-identified subject ID, COVID-19 status, age in years and sex.

Summary of the overall study and its limitations: The amount of clinical and demographic metadata varied by source and participant and was provided uncurated.

The rearranged segments are TRBV10-3 and TRBJ2-3; the D gene is not confidently resolved. This receptor was taken from a woman between 25 and 40 years old who had been exposed to COVID-19. The sequenced material came from PBMCs or T cells enriched from blood (not recorded which). The CDR3 loop reads CATSSSTDTQYF. Here is the DNA: TGTGCCACTTCGTCTAGCACAGATACGCAGTATTTT.